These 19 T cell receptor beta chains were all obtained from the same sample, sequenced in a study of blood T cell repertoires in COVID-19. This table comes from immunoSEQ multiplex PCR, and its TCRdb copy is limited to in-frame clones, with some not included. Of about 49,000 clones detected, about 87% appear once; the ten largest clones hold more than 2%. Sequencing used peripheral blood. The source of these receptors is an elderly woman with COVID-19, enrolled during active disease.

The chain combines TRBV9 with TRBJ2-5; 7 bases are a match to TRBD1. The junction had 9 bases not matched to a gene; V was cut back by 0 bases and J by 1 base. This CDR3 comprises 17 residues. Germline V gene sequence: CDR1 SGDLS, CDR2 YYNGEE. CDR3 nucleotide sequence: TGTGCCAGCAGCGTAGGTCGTAGGGCAGGGGGCCAAGAGACCCAGTACTTC. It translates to CASSVGRRAGGQETQYF.

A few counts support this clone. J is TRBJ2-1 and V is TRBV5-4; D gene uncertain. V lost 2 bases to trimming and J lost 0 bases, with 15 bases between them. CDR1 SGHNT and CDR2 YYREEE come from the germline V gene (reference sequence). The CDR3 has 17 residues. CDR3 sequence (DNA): TGTGCCAGCAGCTTCCCCGTCGCAGGAAGCTCCTACAATGAGCAGTTCTTC. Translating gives CASSFPVAGSSYNEQFF. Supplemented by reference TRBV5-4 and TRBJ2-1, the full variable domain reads ETGVTQSPTHLIKTRGQQVTLRCSSQSGHNTVSWYQQALGQGPQFIFQYYREEENGRGNFPPRFSGLQFPNYSSELNVNALELDDSALYLCASSFPVAGSSYNEQFFGPGTRLTVL.

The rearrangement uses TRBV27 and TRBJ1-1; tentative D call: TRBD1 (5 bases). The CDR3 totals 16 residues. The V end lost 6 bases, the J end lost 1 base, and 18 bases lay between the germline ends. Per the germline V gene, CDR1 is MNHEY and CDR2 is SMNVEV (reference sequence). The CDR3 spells CASRPTRNRTNTEAFF. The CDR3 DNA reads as TGTGCCAGCAGACCCACCCGAAACAGGACGAACACTGAAGCTTTCTTT.

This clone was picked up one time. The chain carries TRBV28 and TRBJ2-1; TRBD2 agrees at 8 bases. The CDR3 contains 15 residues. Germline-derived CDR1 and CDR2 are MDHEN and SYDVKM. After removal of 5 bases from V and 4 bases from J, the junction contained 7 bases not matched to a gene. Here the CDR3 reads CASSAGGLTYNEQFF. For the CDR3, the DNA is TGTGCCAGCAGTGCGGGGGGTCTAACGTACAATGAGCAGTTCTTC. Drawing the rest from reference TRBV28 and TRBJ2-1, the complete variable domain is DVKVTQSSRYLVKRTGEKVFLECVQDMDHENMFWYRQDPGLGLRLIYFSYDVKMKEKGDIPEGYSVSREKKERFSLILESASTNQTSMYLCASSAGGLTYNEQFFGPGTRLTVL.

The CDR3 here is CASSMLGDEQYF. The CDR3 coding sequence is TGTGCCAGTAGTATGCTCGGTGACGAGCAGTACTTC. The chain carries TRBV19 and TRBJ2-7; D gene uncertain. The V gene's germline CDR1 is LNHDA and CDR2 SQIVND (reference sequence). The V gene lost 3 bases and the J gene lost 5 bases, with 8 bases spanning the gap. The CDR3 has 12 amino acids.

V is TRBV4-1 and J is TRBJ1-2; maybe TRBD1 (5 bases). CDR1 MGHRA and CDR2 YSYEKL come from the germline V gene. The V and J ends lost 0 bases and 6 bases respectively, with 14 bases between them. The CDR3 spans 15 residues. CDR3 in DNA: TGCGCCAGCAGCCAAGATTCTCAACAGGTACATGGCTACACCTTC. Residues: CASSQDSQQVHGYTF.

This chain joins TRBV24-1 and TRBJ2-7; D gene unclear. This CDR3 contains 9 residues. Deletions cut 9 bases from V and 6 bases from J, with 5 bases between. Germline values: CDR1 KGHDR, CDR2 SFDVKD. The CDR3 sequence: CATSCEQYF. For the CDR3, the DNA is TGTGCCACCTCTTGCGAGCAGTACTTC.

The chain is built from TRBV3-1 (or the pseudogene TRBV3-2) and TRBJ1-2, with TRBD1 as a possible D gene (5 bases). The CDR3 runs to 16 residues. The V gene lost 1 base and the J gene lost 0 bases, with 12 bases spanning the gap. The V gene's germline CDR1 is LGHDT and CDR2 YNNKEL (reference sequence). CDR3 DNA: TGTGCCAGCAGCCAAGCCCAGGGCCTAACTAACTATGGCTACACCTTC. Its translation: CASSQAQGLTNYGYTF.

The CDR3 sequence: CASSFLREGLTDTQYF. The DNA for the CDR3 is TGTGCCAGCAGTTTTCTGCGGGAGGGACTTACAGATACGCAGTATTTT. The gene calls are TRBV27 and TRBJ2-3; 9 bases fit TRBD2. Germline V gene sequence: CDR1 MNHEY, CDR2 SMNVEV (reference sequence). V lost 3 bases and J lost 3; bases outside the gene matches: 7. This CDR3 is built from 16 residues.

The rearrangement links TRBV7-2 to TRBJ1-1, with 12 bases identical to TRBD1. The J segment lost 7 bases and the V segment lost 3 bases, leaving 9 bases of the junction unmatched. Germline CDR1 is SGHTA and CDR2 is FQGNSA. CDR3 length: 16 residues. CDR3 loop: CASSLMGDRGLFEAFF. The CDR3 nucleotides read TGTGCCAGCAGCTTGATGGGGGACAGGGGGCTATTTGAAGCTTTCTTT.

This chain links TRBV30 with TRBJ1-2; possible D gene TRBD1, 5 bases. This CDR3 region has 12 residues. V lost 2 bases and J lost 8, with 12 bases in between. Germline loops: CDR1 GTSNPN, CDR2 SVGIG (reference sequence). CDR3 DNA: TGTGCCTGGAGTCAGGGTTTTCAGGGCTACACCTTC. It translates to CAWSQGFQGYTF.

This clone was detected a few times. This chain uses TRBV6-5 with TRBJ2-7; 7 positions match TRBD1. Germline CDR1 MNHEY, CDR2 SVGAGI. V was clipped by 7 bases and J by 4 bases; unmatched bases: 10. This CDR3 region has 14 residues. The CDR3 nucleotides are TGTGCCAGCACTAGAACAGGGGCCACTTACGAGCAGTACTTC. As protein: CASTRTGATYEQYF.

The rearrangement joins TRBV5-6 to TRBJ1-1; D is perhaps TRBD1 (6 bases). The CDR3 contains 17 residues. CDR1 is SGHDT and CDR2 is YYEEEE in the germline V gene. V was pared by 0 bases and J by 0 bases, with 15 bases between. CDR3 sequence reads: CASSLASGQRMNTEAFF. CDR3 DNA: TGTGCCAGCAGCTTGGCCTCCGGACAGAGAATGAACACTGAAGCTTTCTTT.

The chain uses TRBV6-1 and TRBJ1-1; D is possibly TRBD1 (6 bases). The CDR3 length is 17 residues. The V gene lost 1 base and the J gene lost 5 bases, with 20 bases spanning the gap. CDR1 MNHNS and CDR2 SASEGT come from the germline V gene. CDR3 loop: CASSEGTARGARTEAFF. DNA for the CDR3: TGTGCCAGCAGTGAAGGTACCGCCAGGGGCGCTCGGACTGAAGCTTTCTTT.

In nucleotides, the CDR3 is TGTGCCAGCAGCTCAGGGACTCCGCCTTACGAGCAGTACTTC. As protein: CASSSGTPPYEQYF. The genes are TRBV7-9 and TRBJ2-7; TRBD2 is a possible D gene (6 bases). V shed 4 bases and J shed 4 bases, with 14 bases lying between them. The CDR3 covers 14 residues. Per the germline V gene, CDR1 is SEHNR and CDR2 is FQNEAQ (reference sequence). Variable domain in full (rest from reference TRBV7-9 and TRBJ2-7): DTGVSQNPRHKITKRGQNVTFRCDPISEHNRLYWYRQTLGQGPEFLTYFQNEAQLEKSRLLSDRFSAERPKGSFSTLEIQRTEQGDSAMYLCASSSGTPPYEQYFGPGTRLTVT.

The CDR3 sequence: CASKTGGSGGQPQHF. The CDR3 DNA sequence: TGCGCCAGCAAAACAGGGGGCTCGGGAGGGCAGCCCCAGCATTTT. This chain joins TRBV10-2 and TRBJ1-5; TRBD1 aligns across 9 bases. This CDR3 is 15 amino acids long. After removal of 7 bases from V and 7 bases from J, the junction contained 11 bases not matched to a gene. CDR1 and CDR2 (germline): WSHSY, SAAADI.

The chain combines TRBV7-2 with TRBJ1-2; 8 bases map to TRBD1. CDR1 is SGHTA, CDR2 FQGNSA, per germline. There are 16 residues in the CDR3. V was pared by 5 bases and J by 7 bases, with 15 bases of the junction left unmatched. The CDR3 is CASSPDRGRMAVGYTF. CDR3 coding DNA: TGTGCCAGCAGCCCTGACAGGGGTCGAATGGCGGTTGGCTACACCTTC.

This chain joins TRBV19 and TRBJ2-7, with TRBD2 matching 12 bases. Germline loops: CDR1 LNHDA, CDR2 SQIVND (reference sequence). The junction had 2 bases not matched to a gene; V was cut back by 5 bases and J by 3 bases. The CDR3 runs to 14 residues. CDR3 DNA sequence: TGTGCCAGTAGTCCGACTAGCGGGGGCTACGAGCAGTACTTC. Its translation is CASSPTSGGYEQYF.

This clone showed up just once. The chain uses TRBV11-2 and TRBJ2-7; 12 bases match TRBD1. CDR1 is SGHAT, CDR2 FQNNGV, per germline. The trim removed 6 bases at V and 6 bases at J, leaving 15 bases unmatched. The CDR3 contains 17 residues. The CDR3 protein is CASRTRGDRGHPTEQYF. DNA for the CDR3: TGTGCCAGCAGAACAAGAGGGGACAGGGGGCACCCTACCGAGCAGTACTTC.